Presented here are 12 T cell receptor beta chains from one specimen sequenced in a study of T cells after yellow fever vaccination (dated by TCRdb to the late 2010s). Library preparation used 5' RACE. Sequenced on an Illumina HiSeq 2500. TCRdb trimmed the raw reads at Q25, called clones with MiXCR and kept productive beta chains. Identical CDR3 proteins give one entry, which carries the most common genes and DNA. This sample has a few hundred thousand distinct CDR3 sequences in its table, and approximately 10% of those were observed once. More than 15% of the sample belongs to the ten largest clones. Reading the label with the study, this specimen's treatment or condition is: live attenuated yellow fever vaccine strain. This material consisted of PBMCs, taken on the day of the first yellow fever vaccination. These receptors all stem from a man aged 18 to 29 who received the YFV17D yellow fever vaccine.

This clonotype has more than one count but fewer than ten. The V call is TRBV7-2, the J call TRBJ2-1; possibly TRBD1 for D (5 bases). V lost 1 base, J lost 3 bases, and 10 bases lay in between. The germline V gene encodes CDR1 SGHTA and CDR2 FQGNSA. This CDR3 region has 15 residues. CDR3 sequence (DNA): TGTGCCAGCAGCTTAGTTTCTGACAGCTACAATGAGCAGTTCTTC. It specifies CASSLVSDSYNEQFF.

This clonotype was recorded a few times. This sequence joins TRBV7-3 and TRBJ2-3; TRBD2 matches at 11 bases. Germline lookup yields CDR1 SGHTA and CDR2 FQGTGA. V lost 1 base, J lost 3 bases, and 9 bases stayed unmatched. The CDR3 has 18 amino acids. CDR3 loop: CASSLSRLAGGSTDTQYF. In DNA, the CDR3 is TGTGCCAGCAGCTTAAGTCGGCTAGCGGGGGGATCAACAGATACGCAGTATTTT.

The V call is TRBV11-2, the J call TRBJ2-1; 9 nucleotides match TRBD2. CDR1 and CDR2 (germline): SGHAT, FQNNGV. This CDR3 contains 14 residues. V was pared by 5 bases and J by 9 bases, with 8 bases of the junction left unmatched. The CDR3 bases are TGTGCCAGCAGCCGGGACCCAGCGGGGGGTGAGCAGTTCTTC. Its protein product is CASSRDPAGGEQFF.

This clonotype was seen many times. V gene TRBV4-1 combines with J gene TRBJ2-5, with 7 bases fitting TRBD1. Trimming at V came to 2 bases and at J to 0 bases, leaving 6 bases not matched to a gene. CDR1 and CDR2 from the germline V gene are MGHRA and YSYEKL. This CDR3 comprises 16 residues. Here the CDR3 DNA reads TGCGCCAGCAGCCAAAGACAGGGCTCGTACCAAGAGACCCAGTACTTC. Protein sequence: CASSQRQGSYQETQYF.

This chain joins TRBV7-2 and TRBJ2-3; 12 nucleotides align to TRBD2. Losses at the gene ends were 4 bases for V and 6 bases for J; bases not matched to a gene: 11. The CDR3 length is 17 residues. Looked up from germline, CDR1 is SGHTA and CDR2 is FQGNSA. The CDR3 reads CASSYTRLAGAGDTQYF. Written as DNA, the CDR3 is TGTGCCAGCAGCTACACTCGACTAGCGGGGGCAGGGGATACGCAGTATTTT. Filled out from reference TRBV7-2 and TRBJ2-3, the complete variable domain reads GAGVSQSPSNKVTEKGKDVELRCDPISGHTALYWYRQSLGQGLEFLIYFQGNSAPDKSGLPSDRFSAERTGGSVSTLTIQRTQQEDSAVYLCASSYTRLAGAGDTQYFGPGTRLTVL.

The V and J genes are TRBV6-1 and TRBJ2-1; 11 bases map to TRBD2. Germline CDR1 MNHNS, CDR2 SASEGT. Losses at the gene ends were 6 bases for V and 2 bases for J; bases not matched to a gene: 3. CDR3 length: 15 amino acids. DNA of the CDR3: TGTGCCAGCAGCGCTAGCGGGGGGACCTACAATGAGCAGTTCTTC. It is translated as CASSASGGTYNEQFF.

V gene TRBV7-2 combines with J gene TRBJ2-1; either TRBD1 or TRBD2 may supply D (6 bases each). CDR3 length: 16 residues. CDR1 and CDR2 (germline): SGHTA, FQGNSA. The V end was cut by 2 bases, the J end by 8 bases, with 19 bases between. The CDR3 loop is CASSLHGGGPRDEQFF. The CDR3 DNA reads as TGTGCCAGCAGCTTACATGGTGGGGGGCCGAGGGATGAGCAGTTCTTC.

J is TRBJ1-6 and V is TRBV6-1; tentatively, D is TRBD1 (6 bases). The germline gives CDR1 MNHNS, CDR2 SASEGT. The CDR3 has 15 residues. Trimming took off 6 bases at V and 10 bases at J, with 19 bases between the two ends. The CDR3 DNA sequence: TGTGCCAGCAGCCGAGGTGACAGGAGGGTGTCACCCCTCCACTTT. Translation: CASSRGDRRVSPLHF.

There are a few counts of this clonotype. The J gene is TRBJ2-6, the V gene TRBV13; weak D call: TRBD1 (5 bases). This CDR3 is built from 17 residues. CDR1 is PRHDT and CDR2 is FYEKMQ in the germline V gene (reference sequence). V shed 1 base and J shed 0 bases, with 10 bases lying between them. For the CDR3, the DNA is TGTGCCAGCAGCTTAGTCTCAGGGTACTCTGGGGCCAACGTCCTGACTTTC. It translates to CASSLVSGYSGANVLTF.

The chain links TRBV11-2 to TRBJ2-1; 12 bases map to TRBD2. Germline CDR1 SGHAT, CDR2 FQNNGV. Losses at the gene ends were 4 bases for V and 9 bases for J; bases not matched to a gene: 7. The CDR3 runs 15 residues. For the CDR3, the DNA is TGTGCCAGCAGCTCCCAAGGACTAGCGGGGAGTGAGCAGTTCTTC. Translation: CASSSQGLAGSEQFF.

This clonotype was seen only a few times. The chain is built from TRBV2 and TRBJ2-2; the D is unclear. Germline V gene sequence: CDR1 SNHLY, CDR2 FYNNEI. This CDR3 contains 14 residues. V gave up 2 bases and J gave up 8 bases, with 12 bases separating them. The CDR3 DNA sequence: TGTGCCAGCAGTGAACTTATACCCCTTGGGGAGCTGTTTTTT. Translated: CASSELIPLGELFF. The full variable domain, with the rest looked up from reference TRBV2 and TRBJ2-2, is EPEVTQTPSHQVTQMGQEVILRCVPISNHLYFYWYRQILGQKVEFLVSFYNNEISEKSEIFDDQFSVERPDGSNFTLKIRSTKLEDSAMYFCASSELIPLGELFFGEGSRLTVL.

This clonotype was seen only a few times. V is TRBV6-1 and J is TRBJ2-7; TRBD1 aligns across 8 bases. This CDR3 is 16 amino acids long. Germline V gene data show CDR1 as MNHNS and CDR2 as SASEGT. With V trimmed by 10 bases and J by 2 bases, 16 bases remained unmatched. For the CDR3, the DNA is TGTGCCAACTTAGGATCAGGGACAGGAGTCGCCTACGAGCAGTACGTC. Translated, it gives CANLGSGTGVAYEQYV.